The source of this T cell receptor beta chain is a study of T cells in Graves' hyperthyroidism and ophthalmopathy. Study-wide results and caveats: Stable hyperthyroidism was separated from ophthalmopathy by a model based on 13 V-J features.

This clonotype came up many times. Its antigen is undetermined. Amplified TCR beta CDR3 regions derived from RNA transcripts. Initially, a first-round RT-PCR of the TCR CDR3 employed the HTBI primer set. TCRdb independently ran MiXCR on the multiplex PCR reads; one entry per CDR3 protein. The sample holds tens of thousands of distinct CDR3 sequences, around half seen once. The CDR3 is 13 residues long. Between the trimmed V and J ends, which lost 6 bases and 8 bases, there was a span of 16 bases. Germline V gene sequence: CDR1 SEHNR, CDR2 FQNEAQ (reference sequence). Sequenced: blood. The receptor comes from a woman aged 50 to 60 with Graves' hyperthyroidism that later progressed to Graves' ophthalmopathy. The V call is TRBV7-9, the J call TRBJ1-2; the D gene is possibly TRBD1 (6 bases). CDR3 sequence (DNA): TGTGCCAGCAGTCAGGGGACGGCCAGCGGCTACACCTTC. Translating gives CASSQGTASGYTF.